The clone carrying this T cell receptor beta chain was counted between two and nine times. The V and J ends lost 5 bases and 7 bases respectively, with 18 bases between them. The CDR3 is 14 residues long. Germline values: CDR1 WNHNN, CDR2 SYGVQD (reference sequence). The data originate from a study of control samples from healthy donors and cancer patients. Data came from immunoSEQ multiplex PCR; TCRdb stores just in-frame clones and leaves some out. The sample lists 390,000 or so clones, 75% to 95% occurring once. This sequence was found in a man aged 40-50 years with head and neck cancer. The chain employs TRBV10-1 and TRBJ2-7; the D gene could be TRBD1 or TRBD2 (5 bases each). The sequenced sample was PBMCs. CDR3 loop: CASSTGQTMGEQYF. The CDR3 region has the DNA TGCGCCAGCAGTACGGGGCAAACGATGGGGGAGCAGTACTTC.